This T cell receptor beta chain was recorded in a study of control samples from healthy donors and cancer patients. Sequencing was performed with immunoSEQ multiplex PCR; in TCRdb, only in-frame clones are kept and a portion is missing. In the table there are tens of thousands of clones, 85% to 90% of which are singletons. Per germline, CDR1 LNHDA and CDR2 SQIVND (reference sequence). The CDR3 is 16 amino acids. Trimming stripped 5 bases from V and 4 bases from J, with 21 bases between. Sequencing used PBMCs. This receptor was taken from a man in his 60s with colorectal cancer. The chain uses TRBV19 and TRBJ2-7, with TRBD1 as a possible D gene (5 bases). CDR3 protein: CASSPVNSGKGYEQYF. The DNA for the CDR3 is TGTGCCAGTAGTCCGGTTAACTCCGGTAAGGGGTACGAGCAGTACTTC. Together with reference TRBV19 and TRBJ2-7, the CDR3 gives the full variable domain: DGGITQSPKYLFRKEGQNVTLSCEQNLNHDAMYWYRQDPGQGLRLIYYSQIVNDFQKGDIAEGYSVSREKKESFPLTVTSAQKNPTAFYLCASSPVNSGKGYEQYFGPGTRLTVT.